These 7 T cell receptor beta chains were sequenced from one sample in a study of spatial heterogeneity in lung cancer. Whole-study findings and limits: How many expanded intratumoral alpha and beta TCRs were present tracked the tumor mutation count, which was a count of nonsynonymous mutations.

MiXCR, applied by TCRdb to the 5' RACE reads, yields one record per CDR3 protein. The sample has 24,000 or so distinct CDR3 sequences, more than 8% seen once; the top ten hold about 7.7%. These receptors have no identified antigens. Noted time point: sample taken at primary tumor resection. The sample here was lung tumor tissue, taken at surgery. Source of these receptors: a male donor with early-stage non-small cell lung cancer.

This clonotype qualifies as medium-sized. This chain connects TRBV10-3 to TRBJ1-6; TRBD1 agrees at 7 bases. Germline V lookup: CDR1 ENHRY, CDR2 SYGVKD. This CDR3 is built from 13 residues. After removal of 4 bases from V and 7 bases from J, the junction contained 1 base not matched to a gene. CDR3 nucleotides: TGTGCCATCAGTGGACAGGGAAATTCACCCCTCCACTTT. Translated, it gives CAISGQGNSPLHF.

This clonotype was detected many times. The chain couples TRBV6-2 or TRBV6-3 to TRBJ2-4; D not resolved. The CDR3 covers 14 residues. Trimming took 2 bases from V and 6 from J, leaving 11 bases between them. The V gene's germline CDR1 is MNHEY and CDR2 SVGEGT. This CDR3 is CASSYRARGNIQYF. The CDR3 DNA sequence: TGTGCCAGCAGTTACCGGGCAAGAGGAAACATTCAGTACTTC.

This clonotype ranks as medium-sized. The rearrangement uses TRBV5-1 and TRBJ2-3, with D uncertain. CDR1 and CDR2 (germline): SGHRS, YFSETQ. This CDR3 contains 8 residues. V lost 8 bases to trimming and J lost 14 bases, with 9 bases between them. CDR3 nucleotide sequence: TGCGCCAGTGATCTTCTGTATTTT. The encoded protein is CASDLLYF.

At least ten counts were recorded for this clonotype. The chain carries TRBV3-1 and TRBJ2-3; 10 bases match TRBD2. Germline assignment: CDR1 LGHDT and CDR2 YNNKEL (reference sequence). J lost 6 bases, V lost 6 bases, and 9 bases had no gene match. The length of the CDR3 is 15 residues. CDR3 nucleotides: TGTGCCAGCAGTGGGAGCGGGGGGGCGTGGGATACGCAGTATTTT. This translates into CASSGSGGAWDTQYF.

The chain combines TRBV7-9 with TRBJ1-1; D call uncertain. The CDR3 covers 13 residues. Germline CDR1 and CDR2: SEHNR and FQNEAQ (reference sequence). V was shortened by 5 bases and J by 4 bases, with 11 bases between the two germline ends. CDR3 DNA sequence: TGTGCCAGCAGCCCCCGACTGAGCACTGAAGCTTTCTTT. It specifies CASSPRLSTEAFF.

This clonotype was found many times. V and J are TRBV7-2 and TRBJ1-6; D is uncertain. V was shortened by 5 bases and J by 5 bases, with 10 bases between the two germline ends. The CDR3 runs 14 residues. From germline, CDR1 is SGHTA and CDR2 FQGNSA. The CDR3 DNA reads as TGTGCCAGCAGCCCCGCACTTAATAATTCACCCCTCCACTTT. Encoded protein: CASSPALNNSPLHF.

This clonotype came up many times. The V gene is TRBV20-1, the J gene TRBJ2-5, with 9 bases identical to TRBD2. Germline CDR1 reads DFQATT; CDR2 reads SNEGSKA (reference sequence). The CDR3 totals 13 residues. Trimming cost V 6 bases and J 4 bases; bases outside gene matches: 6. CDR3 in DNA: TGCAGTGCACCCTCTAGCGGGGCAGAGACCCAGTACTTC. Translating gives CSAPSSGAETQYF.